These 26 T cell receptor beta chains share one sample of origin, sequenced in a study of control samples from healthy donors and cancer patients. The assay was immunoSEQ multiplex PCR, and TCRdb's table has in-frame clones only and misses some. Of under 130,000 clones in the sample, around 89% are singletons; the top ten hold 19%. Sample: PBMCs. The origin of the receptors is a man aged 55 to 70 with lung cancer.

The V and J genes are TRBV30 and TRBJ2-3; 7 bases are a match to TRBD1. There are 13 residues in the CDR3. CDR1 is GTSNPN, CDR2 SVGIG, per germline (reference sequence). Trimming removed 3 bases from V and 6 bases from J; junction bases left unmatched: 6. The CDR3: CAWSRGYTDTQYF. CDR3 nucleotide sequence: TGTGCCTGGAGCAGGGGGTACACGGATACGCAGTATTTT.

The chain uses TRBV15 and TRBJ2-1; a possible D gene is TRBD2 (6 bases). Germline-derived CDR1 and CDR2 are LNHNV and YYDKDF (reference sequence). The V and J ends lost 9 bases and 0 bases respectively, with 15 bases between them. The CDR3 contains 15 residues. In DNA, the CDR3 is TGTGCCACACTACGGTCAGCGGGCTCCTACAATGAGCAGTTCTTC. This translates into CATLRSAGSYNEQFF.

The CDR3 DNA follows: TGCAGCGTATCCGACAGAAATCAGCCCCAGCATTTT. Translated, it gives CSVSDRNQPQHF. The chain employs TRBV29-1 and TRBJ1-5; the D gene is possibly TRBD1 (5 bases). The CDR3 length is 12 residues. Germline values: CDR1 SQVTM, CDR2 ANQGSEA. V was trimmed by 6 bases and J by 4 bases, leaving 10 bases between them.

The chain employs TRBV24-1 and TRBJ2-1; 7 nucleotides agree with TRBD1. The V segment lost 5 bases and the J segment 3 bases; nucleotides outside the gene matches: 9. Germline V gene lookup returns CDR1 KGHDR and CDR2 SFDVKD. This CDR3 contains 16 residues. This chain's CDR3 is CATSARDRDIYNEQFF. The DNA for the CDR3 is TGTGCCACCAGTGCTCGAGACAGGGATATCTACAATGAGCAGTTCTTC.

This chain joins TRBV7-2 and TRBJ2-4; tentative D call: TRBD2 (7 bases). This CDR3 has 19 amino acids. The germline V gene has CDR1 SGHTA and CDR2 FQGNSA. Trimming pared 2 bases from V and 3 bases from J, leaving 23 bases between. In DNA, the CDR3 is TGTGCCAGCAGCTTAAGATTGGGCGGGGGCGAAACGGTCAAAAACATTCAGTACTTC. Translated: CASSLRLGGGETVKNIQYF. Full variable domain (rest looked up from reference TRBV7-2 and TRBJ2-4): GAGVSQSPSNKVTEKGKDVELRCDPISGHTALYWYRQSLGQGLEFLIYFQGNSAPDKSGLPSDRFSAERTGGSVSTLTIQRTQQEDSAVYLCASSLRLGGGETVKNIQYFGAGTRLSVL.

V is TRBV27 and J is TRBJ1-2, with 10 bases matching TRBD1. V gave up 3 bases and J gave up 7 bases; unmatched junction bases: 5. Per germline, CDR1 MNHEY and CDR2 SMNVEV (reference sequence). The CDR3 length is 14 residues. The CDR3 sequence: CASSFRQGAFGYTF. In DNA, the CDR3 is TGTGCCAGCAGTTTTAGACAGGGGGCGTTTGGCTACACCTTC.

The chain combines TRBV7-2 with TRBJ2-3; no clear D gene. This CDR3 contains 15 residues. V was cut by 2 bases and J by 2 bases, with 11 bases left in between. Germline loops: CDR1 SGHTA, CDR2 FQGNSA. CDR3 residues: CASSLSVTVTDTQYF. Written as DNA, the CDR3 is TGTGCCAGCAGCTTATCGGTAACTGTCACAGATACGCAGTATTTT.

V is TRBV11-2 and J is TRBJ2-1, with D possibly matching TRBD1 (6 bases). The CDR3 totals 16 residues. Germline V gives CDR1 SGHAT, CDR2 FQNNGV. Trimming cost V 3 bases and J 6 bases, with 18 bases left between them. CDR3 sequence (DNA): TGTGCCAGCAGCTTCCGGACAGCCCTTTTTGGCAATGAGCAGTTCTTC. Translation gives CASSFRTALFGNEQFF.

The chain employs TRBV2 and TRBJ2-5, with 10 nucleotides matching TRBD2. The CDR3 spans 14 residues. V was clipped by 5 bases and J by 4 bases; unmatched bases: 4. Germline V CDR1 and CDR2: SNHLY, FYNNEI. CDR3 in amino acids: CASSWTSGGETQYF. The CDR3 DNA is TGTGCCAGCAGTTGGACTAGCGGAGGAGAGACCCAGTACTTC.

The chain recombines TRBV12-3 or TRBV12-4 with TRBJ1-2; 8 bases align to TRBD1. The CDR3 sequence is 13 residues long. The V and J ends lost 6 bases and 8 bases, in that order; junction bases with no gene match: 8. The CDR3 here is CASRRQGTEGYTF. CDR3 bases: TGTGCCAGCAGGAGACAGGGGACGGAAGGCTACACCTTC.

A word on this clone: In the same sample, other DNA sequences code for this CDR3. The chain employs TRBV9 and TRBJ2-3, with 10 bases lining up with TRBD2. V gave up 3 bases and J gave up 5 bases; unmatched junction bases: 6. The germline CDR1 and CDR2 sequences are SGDLS and YYNGEE. The CDR3 is made up of 15 amino acids. The CDR3 nucleotides are TGTGCCAGCAGCGAAAGAGCGGGGGGGCAAGATACGCAGTATTTT. The encoded protein is CASSERAGGQDTQYF.

The rearrangement joins TRBV28 to TRBJ2-7; 11 bases agree with TRBD1. Germline-derived CDR1 and CDR2 are MDHEN and SYDVKM. The CDR3 totals 14 residues. V gave up 2 bases and J gave up 3 bases; unmatched junction bases: 0. The CDR3 nucleotides are TGTGCCAGCAGTTTAGGGACAGGGGGCTACGAGCAGTACGTC. Translation: CASSLGTGGYEQYV.

This chain connects TRBV10-2 to TRBJ1-2; 7 bases match TRBD1. The J segment lost 3 bases and the V segment lost 6 bases, leaving 4 bases of the junction unmatched. Germline V lookup: CDR1 WSHSY, CDR2 SAAADI. There are 13 residues in the CDR3. Here the CDR3 DNA reads TGCGCCAGCAGAGACAGGGATGACTATGGCTACACCTTC. Protein sequence: CASRDRDDYGYTF.

The chain recombines TRBV7-2 with TRBJ2-5, with 9 bases lining up with TRBD1. V was clipped by 3 bases and J by 4 bases; unmatched bases: 6. Per germline, CDR1 SGHTA and CDR2 FQGNSA. CDR3 length: 15 amino acids. DNA of the CDR3: TGTGCCAGCAGCTTGTACAGGGGGCGCCCAGAGACCCAGTACTTC. Amino acids: CASSLYRGRPETQYF.

The chain carries TRBV5-6 and TRBJ1-1, with a possible D match to TRBD1 (6 bases). There are 14 residues in the CDR3. Germline CDR1 SGHDT, CDR2 YYEEEE. The V and J ends lost 1 base and 5 bases respectively, with 12 bases between them. The chain's CDR3 is CASSLYRVGTEAFF. The CDR3 nucleotides are TGTGCCAGCAGCTTGTACAGGGTAGGGACTGAAGCTTTCTTT.

V usage is TRBV7-2 and J usage is TRBJ2-4; D not resolved. There are 16 residues in the CDR3. Trimming stripped 2 bases from V and 0 bases from J, with 11 bases between. The germline gives CDR1 SGHTA, CDR2 FQGNSA. The CDR3 sequence is CASSLWQPLAKNIQYF. The CDR3 bases are TGTGCCAGCAGCTTATGGCAGCCCTTAGCCAAAAACATTCAGTACTTC.

Regarding this clone: Distinct nucleotide sequences in the sample also encode this CDR3. J is TRBJ2-3 and V is TRBV5-1; D might be TRBD2 (6 bases). Germline CDR1 is SGHRS and CDR2 is YFSETQ. V was trimmed by 4 bases and J by 3 bases, leaving 9 bases between them. This CDR3 has 13 amino acids. CDR3 coding DNA: TGCGCCAGCAGCACTGGGGGGACAGATACGCAGTATTTT. It yields the protein CASSTGGTDTQYF.

The rearrangement links TRBV6-5 to TRBJ1-1; D is unclear. The V gene lost 5 bases and the J gene lost 3 bases, with 16 bases spanning the gap. Germline V CDR1 and CDR2: MNHEY, SVGAGI. This CDR3 comprises 15 residues. CDR3 in amino acids: CASSPPGVYDTEAFF. CDR3 coding DNA: TGTGCCAGCAGTCCCCCCGGGGTCTATGACACTGAAGCTTTCTTT.

The chain has TRBV24-1 and TRBJ2-1, with D possibly being TRBD1 or TRBD2 (7 bases each). Trimming removed 1 base at V and 4 bases at J, with 13 bases between. CDR1 is KGHDR and CDR2 is SFDVKD in the germline V gene. CDR3 size: 16 residues. The CDR3 DNA follows: TGTGCCACCAGTGATTTCAGGGGGGGTCAGTACAATGAGCAGTTCTTC. It translates to CATSDFRGGQYNEQFF.

The V and J genes are TRBV6-1 and TRBJ1-4; D not certain. The V and J ends lost 1 base and 7 bases respectively, with 7 bases between them. This CDR3 contains 13 residues. The germline gives CDR1 MNHNS, CDR2 SASEGT. This chain's CDR3 is CASSEVRLEKLFF. The DNA for the CDR3 is TGTGCCAGCAGTGAAGTTCGTCTTGAAAAACTGTTTTTT.

CDR3: CASSSWTGGSTGELFF. The CDR3 nucleotides are TGTGCCAGCAGCTCCTGGACAGGGGGAAGCACCGGGGAGCTGTTTTTT. The rearrangement links TRBV3-1 (or the pseudogene TRBV3-2) to TRBJ2-2, with TRBD1 matching 10 bases. Unmatched junction bases numbered 7, after V lost 5 bases and J lost 4 bases. Germline-derived CDR1 and CDR2 are LGHDT and YNNKEL (reference sequence). The CDR3 runs 16 residues.

The genes are TRBV5-1 and TRBJ1-2; no definite D call. This CDR3 has 15 residues. Between the trimmed V and J ends, which lost 0 bases and 6 bases, there was a span of 15 bases. The germline V gene encodes CDR1 SGHRS and CDR2 YFSETQ. CDR3 coding DNA: TGCGCCAGCAGCTTGGATCCAGGACCGATCAATGGCTACACCTTC. This encodes CASSLDPGPINGYTF. The complete variable domain, with remaining parts taken from reference TRBV5-1 and TRBJ1-2, reads KAGVTQTPRYLIKTRGQQVTLSCSPISGHRSVSWYQQTPGQGLQFLFEYFSETQRNKGNFPGRFSGRQFSNSRSEMNVSTLELGDSALYLCASSLDPGPINGYTFGSGTRLTVV.

The V and J genes are TRBV24-1 and TRBJ2-1; D perhaps matches TRBD1 (6 bases). The CDR3 has 14 residues. Germline V lookup: CDR1 KGHDR, CDR2 SFDVKD. Trimming pared 4 bases from V and 4 bases from J, leaving 10 bases between. The CDR3 sequence is CATSEVGQYNEQFF. DNA for the CDR3: TGTGCCACCAGTGAGGTAGGACAGTACAATGAGCAGTTCTTC.

The chain couples TRBV2 to TRBJ1-1; 7 bases map to TRBD1. Germline assignment: CDR1 SNHLY and CDR2 FYNNEI. The CDR3 is 13 residues long. The V segment lost 3 bases and the J segment 4 bases; nucleotides outside the gene matches: 2. The CDR3 spells CASSDRGSTEAFF. CDR3 DNA: TGTGCCAGCAGTGACAGGGGGAGCACTGAAGCTTTCTTT. The full variable domain, completed using reference TRBV2 and TRBJ1-1, is EPEVTQTPSHQVTQMGQEVILRCVPISNHLYFYWYRQILGQKVEFLVSFYNNEISEKSEIFDDQFSVERPDGSNFTLKIRSTKLEDSAMYFCASSDRGSTEAFFGQGTRLTVV.

V is TRBV5-1 and J is TRBJ1-1; possibly TRBD1 for D (6 bases). Germline V lookup: CDR1 SGHRS, CDR2 YFSETQ. Trimming stripped 3 bases from V and 0 bases from J, with 15 bases between. This CDR3 spans 16 amino acids. The CDR3 coding sequence is TGCGCCAGCAGCTGGGGGAGAGGGGACATGAACACTGAAGCTTTCTTT. It encodes CASSWGRGDMNTEAFF.

The CDR3 region has the DNA TGCGCCAGCAGCCCTCCGGGCACTCTGGTGGGGACCCAGTACTTC. Its protein is CASSPPGTLVGTQYF. V usage is TRBV5-1 and J usage is TRBJ2-5; D uncertain. Trimming pared 4 bases from V and 7 bases from J, leaving 20 bases between. The germline gives CDR1 SGHRS, CDR2 YFSETQ. The CDR3 is made up of 15 amino acids.